The 14 T cell receptor beta chains presented below share a single source sample, sequenced in a study of shared clonotypes between healthy human individuals (dated by TCRdb to between 2020 and 2021). Receptors were amplified or captured by the immunoSEQ multiplex PCR assay. TCRdb took this table from immuneACCESS and kept in-frame rearrangements with V and J called. Such tables lack part of the clones; where checked against another copy, unresolved V genes explain under half of the gap, and the rest is unexplained. A total of roughly 2.1 million clones appear in this sample, about 93% of them only once. The top ten clonotypes cover more than 1.5% of the sample. CD8 naive samples were CD45RO-negative cells positively selected for CCR7, giving a CD45RA+CCR7+ population that excluded TemRA cells. What was sequenced was naive CD8+ T cells from PBMCs. The label giving this sample's cell subset or site can be read as: CD45RA+CCR7+. The receptor set was obtained from a man aged 18 to 35 in good health. Some clones in this sample may be carry-over from other donors' samples.

The chain links TRBV6-5 to TRBJ2-3; D remains ambiguous. V lost 6 bases and J lost 1, with 11 bases in between. Germline CDR1 and CDR2: MNHEY and SVGAGI. This CDR3 region has 14 residues. The DNA for the CDR3 is TGTGCCAGCAGACAGAAAAGGGGCACAGATACGCAGTATTTT. Its protein is CASRQKRGTDTQYF.

This clone is a singleton in its sample. The V gene is TRBV5-1, the J gene TRBJ2-5; 10 nucleotides agree with TRBD2. The CDR3 contains 15 residues. Germline CDR1 and CDR2: SGHRS and YFSETQ. With 5 bases clipped from V and 7 bases from J, the junction kept 11 bases outside the gene matches. The DNA of the CDR3 is TGCGCCAGCAGTTATGGACTAGCGGCTATGGGGACCCAGTACTTC. Its protein is CASSYGLAAMGTQYF.

This clone has only one observation. This chain joins TRBV19 and TRBJ1-1; the D is unclear. Per the germline V gene, CDR1 is LNHDA and CDR2 is SQIVND (reference sequence). Trimming shortened V by 7 bases and J by 0 bases, and 18 bases separated the two germline ends. This CDR3 region has 16 residues. The CDR3 nucleotides are TGTGCCAGTACGGACGCCCACGAAGGAATGAACACTGAAGCTTTCTTT. Protein: CASTDAHEGMNTEAFF. Full variable domain (rest looked up from reference TRBV19 and TRBJ1-1): DGGITQSPKYLFRKEGQNVTLSCEQNLNHDAMYWYRQDPGQGLRLIYYSQIVNDFQKGDIAEGYSVSREKKESFPLTVTSAQKNPTAFYLCASTDAHEGMNTEAFFGQGTRLTVV.

V gene TRBV28 combines with J gene TRBJ2-7, with a tentative D call TRBD2 (7 bases). Germline V gene lookup returns CDR1 MDHEN and CDR2 SYDVKM. The CDR3 has 15 residues. V dropped 7 bases and J dropped 3 bases, with 19 bases sitting between them. The CDR3: CASTQGRERFYEQYF. The CDR3 nucleotides are TGTGCCAGCACCCAGGGGAGGGAGCGGTTCTACGAGCAGTACTTC.

The rearrangement links TRBV7-9 to TRBJ2-5; 7 nucleotides agree with TRBD1. V was pared by 3 bases and J by 5 bases, with 9 bases of the junction left unmatched. The CDR3 length is 15 residues. The germline V gene has CDR1 SEHNR and CDR2 FQNEAQ (reference sequence). CDR3 coding DNA: TGTGCCAGCAGCTTGGACAGGCGGGCGTCGGAGACCCAGTACTTC. Amino acid sequence: CASSLDRRASETQYF.

CDR3 amino acids: CASIDQRGSNQPQHF. The CDR3 coding sequence is TGTGCCAGCATTGATCAGCGGGGGTCCAATCAGCCCCAGCATTTT. The genes are TRBV2 and TRBJ1-5, with a possible D match to TRBD1 (5 bases). Germline CDR1 and CDR2: SNHLY and FYNNEI. The V end was cut by 7 bases, the J end by 3 bases, with 16 bases between. CDR3 size: 15 residues. The full variable domain, completed using reference TRBV2 and TRBJ1-5, is EPEVTQTPSHQVTQMGQEVILRCVPISNHLYFYWYRQILGQKVEFLVSFYNNEISEKSEIFDDQFSVERPDGSNFTLKIRSTKLEDSAMYFCASIDQRGSNQPQHFGDGTRLSIL.

Only one count was recorded for this clone. The rearrangement links TRBV5-5 to TRBJ2-7; D is uncertain. Germline lookup yields CDR1 SGHKS and CDR2 YYEKEE (reference sequence). Deletions cut 1 base from V and 1 base from J, with 9 bases between. This CDR3 spans 14 amino acids. The CDR3 protein is CASSLSSGSYEQYF. The CDR3 DNA reads as TGTGCCAGCAGCTTGAGTTCGGGTTCCTACGAGCAGTACTTC.

The chain carries TRBV30 and TRBJ1-2; 9 positions match TRBD1. This CDR3 spans 12 amino acids. V lost 6 bases, J lost 8 bases, and 7 bases stayed unmatched. The germline CDR1 and CDR2 sequences are GTSNPN and SVGIG (reference sequence). The CDR3 nucleotides are TGTGCCTGCTGGGGACAGGGTTACGGCTACACCTTC. This translates into CACWGQGYGYTF.

The chain joins TRBV19 to TRBJ2-3; 8 bases are shared with TRBD2. V dropped 3 bases and J dropped 0; count of bases not matched to a gene: 11. Germline loops: CDR1 LNHDA, CDR2 SQIVND (reference sequence). There are 18 residues in the CDR3. CDR3 region: CASSIASGAGGSTDTQYF. The CDR3 DNA reads as TGTGCCAGTAGTATCGCGTCGGGGGCGGGAGGAAGCACAGATACGCAGTATTTT.

The genes are TRBV23-1 and TRBJ2-1; 13 bases are a match to TRBD2. TRBV23-1 is placed among ORFs of uncertain function. This CDR3 is 13 amino acids long. After removal of 10 bases from V and 9 bases from J, the junction contained 6 bases not matched to a gene. The CDR3 loop reads CATGTSGTIEQFF. The CDR3 DNA reads TGCGCCACAGGGACTAGCGGGACAATTGAGCAGTTCTTC.

The V gene is TRBV11-2, the J gene TRBJ2-7; no clear D gene. The length of the CDR3 is 16 residues. Trimming stripped 3 bases from V and 3 bases from J, with 18 bases between. CDR1 SGHAT and CDR2 FQNNGV come from the germline V gene. The CDR3, as DNA: TGTGCCAGCAGCTTTGGCCCTGGCGCTGAACGCTACGAGCAGTACTTC. Translation: CASSFGPGAERYEQYF.

The V gene is TRBV4-3, the J gene TRBJ2-1; 8 bases line up with TRBD1. The germline gives CDR1 LGHNA, CDR2 YSLEER. V trimming: 5 bases; J trimming: 5 bases; junction bases outside the gene matches: 8. The CDR3 runs 15 residues. CDR3 in amino acids: CASSEDRALDNEQFF. For the CDR3, the DNA is TGCGCCAGCAGCGAGGACAGGGCGTTGGACAATGAGCAGTTCTTC.

Comment on this clone: The same CDR3 is also encoded by other DNA sequences in this sample. The chain recombines TRBV19 with TRBJ1-1; D ambiguous. Trimming removed 3 bases from V and 6 bases from J, with 11 bases in between. The CDR3 consists of 13 residues. Per germline, CDR1 LNHDA and CDR2 SQIVND (reference sequence). CDR3 in DNA: TGTGCCAGTAGTATCGGAGCCGGCTCTGAAGCTTTCTTT. It translates to CASSIGAGSEAFF.

This sequence joins TRBV5-4 and TRBJ2-1; D possibly corresponds to TRBD1 (5 bases). CDR1 is SGHNT, CDR2 YYREEE, per germline (reference sequence). V shed 1 base and J shed 9 bases, with 11 bases lying between them. The CDR3 is 13 amino acids. CDR3 sequence (DNA): TGTGCCAGCAGCTTGCTTGGGGCGGCTGAGCAGTTCTTC. Translation gives CASSLLGAAEQFF.